This TCR beta chain was sequenced in a study of CD8 T cells in ankylosing spondylitis. Overall study findings and caveats: Researchers report that disease-linked clones proved CD8+ and relatively rare in peripheral blood. There was a TCR beta motif, made of several highly homologous variants, that appeared characteristic of ankylosing spondylitis blood.

Trimming took 3 bases from V and 0 from J, leaving 13 bases between them. Germline lookup yields CDR1 SGHRS and CDR2 YFSETQ. The CDR3 length is 17 residues. Note on this clonotype: Its specificity is not known.

Each CDR3 protein gets one entry after TCRdb re-called the 5' RACE reads with MiXCR. The sample comprises 500,000 or so distinct CDR3 sequences, approximately 5.3% of which are singletons, and around 3.5% rests with the top ten. The chain is built from TRBV5-1 and TRBJ2-6; D unresolved. The receptor was derived from a male donor with ankylosing spondylitis. Sequencing used blood, either unsorted or a sorted T cell fraction (not recorded which). In DNA form, the CDR3 reads TGCGCCAGCAGCTCCTTCAATGGAGACTCTGGGGCCAACGTCCTGACTTTC. Translated: CASSSFNGDSGANVLTF.